This T cell receptor (beta chain) was profiled in a study of CD8+CD57+ T cells in acquired aplastic anemia. Study overall: Around 3.5 ug was the average amount of DNA from sorted CD4+ and CD8+ cells. Healthy donor sequencing depth: some 10 million CD4+, approximately 11 million CD8+ reads.

In regard to this clonotype: Its antigen is unknown.

Study-level findings and limits: For CD8+ Simpson's diversity, patients and controls showed no significant difference. Patients and controls shared just under 30 CD8+ CDR3 sequences.

Germline V gene data show CDR1 as DFQATT and CDR2 as SNEGSKA (reference sequence). V was cut by 7 bases and J by 3 bases, with 13 bases left in between. This CDR3 is 12 amino acids long. Genomic DNA constituted the template upon which TCR beta VDJ and CDR3 profiling was performed. Via MiXCR, TCRdb re-called the reads, giving one row per CDR3 protein. The table includes approximately 170,000 distinct CDR3 sequences, approximately 50% detected once. The TCR was taken from a human donor in good health, serving as a control. The V and J genes are TRBV20-1 and TRBJ2-7, with D possibly TRBD1 on 7 matching bases. The sequenced sample consisted of sorted CD4+, CD8+, or CD8+CD57+ T cells (not recorded which) from PBMCs. The CDR3 DNA is TGCAGTGTTCGGCAGGGGGGCTACGAGCAGTACTTC. Amino acids: CSVRQGGYEQYF.